The 9 T cell receptor beta chains presented below share a single source sample, sequenced in a study of shared clonotypes between healthy human individuals. The naive CD8 subset, CD45RO-negative cells positively selected for CCR7, excluded terminally differentiated effector memory CD45RA+ cells. Sequenced by immunoSEQ multiplex PCR; TCRdb stores in-frame clones only, minus some. Of nearly 2 million clones listed, approximately 94% are singletons. The source material was naive CD8+ T cells sorted from blood. These receptors were collected from a young man in good health.

This clone was detected only once. The V and J genes are TRBV19 and TRBJ1-1; TRBD1 agrees at 7 bases. Unmatched junction bases numbered 2, after V lost 7 bases and J lost 6 bases. Germline lookup yields CDR1 LNHDA and CDR2 SQIVND (reference sequence). The CDR3 has 11 amino acids. The CDR3 here is CASNTGAEAFF. The DNA for the CDR3 is TGTGCCAGTAACACAGGGGCTGAAGCTTTCTTT.

The chain couples TRBV15 to TRBJ2-2; no clear D. There are 12 residues in the CDR3. The germline CDR1 and CDR2 sequences are LNHNV and YYDKDF (reference sequence). The ends were cut back, 5 bases at V and 7 bases at J, with 8 bases in the middle. The CDR3 sequence: CATSPLGGELFF. The CDR3 nucleotides are TGTGCCACCAGCCCTCTTGGCGGGGAGCTGTTTTTT.

CDR3 sequence: CASSIAYTGELFF. Written as DNA, the CDR3 is TGTGCCAGTAGTATAGCCTACACCGGGGAGCTGTTTTTT. The chain joins TRBV19 to TRBJ2-2; D is unclear. CDR1 and CDR2 (germline): LNHDA, SQIVND (reference sequence). Trimming cost V 1 base and J 3 bases, with 3 bases left between them. This CDR3 has 13 amino acids.

CDR3: CASSPGQGESEKLFF. CDR3 DNA: TGTGCCAGCAGCCCCGGACAGGGAGAGAGTGAAAAACTGTTTTTT. This chain links TRBV5-4 with TRBJ1-4; 8 bases are a match to TRBD1. This CDR3 comprises 15 residues. J lost 7 bases, V lost 4 bases, and 9 bases had no gene match. Germline V gives CDR1 SGHNT, CDR2 YYREEE (reference sequence).

This rearrangement joins TRBV9 to TRBJ2-5, with no clear D. Trimming shortened V by 1 base and J by 2 bases, and 9 bases separated the two germline ends. This CDR3 region has 14 residues. Germline CDR1 SGDLS, CDR2 YYNGEE. CDR3 DNA sequence: TGTGCCAGCAGCGTAAGTGGGCTTCAAGAGACCCAGTACTTC. Translated, it gives CASSVSGLQETQYF.

To note about this clone: This specimen includes other DNA sequences encoding the same CDR3. The V and J genes are TRBV25-1 and TRBJ1-1; no firm D call. V gave up 3 bases and J gave up 7 bases, with 9 bases separating them. This CDR3 is 12 amino acids long. Germline loops: CDR1 MGHDK, CDR2 SYGVNS. For the CDR3, the DNA is TGTGCCAGCAGTGATTCTGCGGGTGAAGCTTTCTTT. Translating it yields CASSDSAGEAFF.

This chain joins TRBV5-6 and TRBJ2-1, with D unresolved. Germline CDR1 reads SGHDT; CDR2 reads YYEEEE. Trimming removed 1 base from V and 6 bases from J, with 8 bases in between. The CDR3 is made up of 13 amino acids. The CDR3 sequence is CASSLTNPNEQFF. In nucleotides, the CDR3 is TGTGCCAGCAGCTTGACTAACCCCAATGAGCAGTTCTTC.

V gene TRBV2 combines with J gene TRBJ1-4; D call uncertain. The germline gives CDR1 SNHLY, CDR2 FYNNEI. V lost 2 bases and J lost 4, with 5 bases in between. The CDR3 length is 13 residues. The CDR3 protein is CASSEPLNEKLFF. The CDR3 DNA sequence: TGTGCCAGCAGTGAACCGCTTAATGAAAAACTGTTTTTT.

On this clone: The sample contains more than one DNA sequence encoding this CDR3. The rearrangement uses TRBV5-1 and TRBJ2-1, with 7 positions matching TRBD1. The germline V gene has CDR1 SGHRS and CDR2 YFSETQ. CDR3 length equals 15 residues. Losses at the gene ends were 4 bases for V and 0 bases for J; bases not matched to a gene: 4. CDR3 region: CASSPGQSSYNEQFF. In DNA form, the CDR3 reads TGCGCCAGCAGCCCGGGACAGAGCTCCTACAATGAGCAGTTCTTC.